Described below is a single TCR beta chain sequence and its context. The sample comes from a study of blood T cell repertoires in COVID-19. About the study: Samples representing acute and convalescent COVID-19 were sourced from the United States, Italy and Spain. T cells, B-cell-depleted T cells, or PBMCs supplied cDNA or gDNA.

Trimming cost V 5 bases and J 3 bases, with 14 bases left between them. The CDR3 consists of 14 residues. CDR1 is MNHEY, CDR2 SVGAGI, per germline. In the study's own analysis: Reference gene primer amplification in the assay estimated nucleated cell counts. Using immunoSEQ multiplex PCR, the repertoire was profiled, and TCRdb retains in-frame clones only, with some absent. Clone size and the V and J calls come from that table; the DNA yielded D and trimming. The table shows around 30,000 clones, with 60% to 80% occurring only once. This sequence joins TRBV6-5 and TRBJ2-7; D might be TRBD1 (6 bases). This sequence originates from a woman in her 70s with active or convalescent COVID-19. Sequenced input: peripheral blood. The CDR3 here is CASSQPGHIYEQYF. CDR3 nucleotide sequence: TGTGCCAGCAGTCAACCGGGACACATCTACGAGCAGTACTTC.